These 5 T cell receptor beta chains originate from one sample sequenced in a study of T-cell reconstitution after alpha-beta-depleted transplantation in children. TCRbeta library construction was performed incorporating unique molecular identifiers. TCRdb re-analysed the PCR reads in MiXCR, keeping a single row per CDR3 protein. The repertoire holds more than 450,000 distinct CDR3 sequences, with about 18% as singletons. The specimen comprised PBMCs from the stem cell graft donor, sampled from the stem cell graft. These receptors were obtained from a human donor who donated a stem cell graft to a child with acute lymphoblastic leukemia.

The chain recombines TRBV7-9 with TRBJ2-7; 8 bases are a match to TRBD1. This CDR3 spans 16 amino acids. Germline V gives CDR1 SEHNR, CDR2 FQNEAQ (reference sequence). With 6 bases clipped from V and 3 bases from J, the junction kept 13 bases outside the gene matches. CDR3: CASRPTGTGLNYEQYF. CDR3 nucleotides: TGTGCCAGCAGACCCACCGGGACAGGCCTTAACTACGAGCAGTACTTC.

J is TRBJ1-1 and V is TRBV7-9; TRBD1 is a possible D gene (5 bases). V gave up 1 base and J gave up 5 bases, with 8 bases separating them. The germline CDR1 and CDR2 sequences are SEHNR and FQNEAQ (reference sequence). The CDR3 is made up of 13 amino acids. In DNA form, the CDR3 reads TGTGCCAGCAGCTTAGACGGGGCGACTGAAGCTTTCTTT. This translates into CASSLDGATEAFF.

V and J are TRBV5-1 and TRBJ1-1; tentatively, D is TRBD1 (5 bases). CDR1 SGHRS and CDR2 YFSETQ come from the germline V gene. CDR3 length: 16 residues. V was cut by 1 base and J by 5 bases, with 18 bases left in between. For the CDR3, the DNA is TGCGCCAGCAGCTTGACGGTTCAGCAGGGAAGGACTGAAGCTTTCTTT. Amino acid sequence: CASSLTVQQGRTEAFF.

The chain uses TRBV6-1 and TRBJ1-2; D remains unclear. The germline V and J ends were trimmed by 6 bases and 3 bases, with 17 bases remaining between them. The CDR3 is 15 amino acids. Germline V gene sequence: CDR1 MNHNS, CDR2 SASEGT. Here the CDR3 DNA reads TGTGCCAGCAGCCGAACCCGGGCCGTGGACTATGGCTACACCTTC. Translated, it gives CASSRTRAVDYGYTF.

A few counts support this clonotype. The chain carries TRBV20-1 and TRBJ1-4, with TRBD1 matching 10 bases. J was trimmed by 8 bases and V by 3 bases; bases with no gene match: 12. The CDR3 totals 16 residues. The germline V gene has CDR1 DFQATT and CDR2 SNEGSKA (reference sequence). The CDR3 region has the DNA TGCAGTGCTAGTGGGGGTGAGGGACAGGGGTTCGAAAAACTGTTTTTT. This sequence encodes CSASGGEGQGFEKLFF.